The T cell receptor (beta chain) described here comes from a study of vaccination effects on CD4 cells after COVID-19. Profiling relied on immunoSEQ multiplex PCR, and the TCRdb table lists in-frame clones only, not all of them. The sample lists around 63,000 clones; over 70% were seen once. The V gene's germline CDR1 is SGHDT and CDR2 YYEEEE. With 2 bases clipped from V and 7 bases from J, the junction kept 8 bases outside the gene matches. The CDR3 sequence is 16 residues long. In the case of this clone: Antigen: not known.

Notes on the study in general: Clones of infection and vaccine origin contracted markedly late after vaccination. Vaccine-induced clones in healthy vaccinees cross-reacted with common cold coronaviruses in only 1 of 255 cases.

ViraFEST used viral peptide pools to expand antigen-specific CD4+ T cells before sequencing. Subsequent to roughly 9 days of culture, CD4+ T cells were isolated. Vaccinated recipients, who were negative for nucleocapsid antibodies, had no history of SARS-CoV-2 infection. The clonotype comes from a human donor who received a COVID-19 vaccine. The sample in question was CD4+ T cells from PBMCs cultured with HCoV-OC43 spike peptides, obtained before COVID-19 vaccination. Subset given: HCoV-OC43 spike overlapping peptide pool stimulation. This chain connects TRBV5-6 to TRBJ2-2; 10 bases agree with TRBD1. Here the CDR3 reads CASSLRGQGFGGELFF. The CDR3, as DNA: TGTGCCAGCAGCTTAAGGGGACAGGGGTTCGGCGGGGAGCTGTTTTTT.